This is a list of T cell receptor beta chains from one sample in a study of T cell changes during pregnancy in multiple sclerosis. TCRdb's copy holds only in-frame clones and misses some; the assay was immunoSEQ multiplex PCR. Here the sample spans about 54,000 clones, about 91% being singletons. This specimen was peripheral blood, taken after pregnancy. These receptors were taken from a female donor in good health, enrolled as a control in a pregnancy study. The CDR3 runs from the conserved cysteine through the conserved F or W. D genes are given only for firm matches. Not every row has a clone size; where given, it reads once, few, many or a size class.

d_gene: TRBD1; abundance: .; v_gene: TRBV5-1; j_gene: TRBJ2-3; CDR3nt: TGCGCCAGCAGCCCCGGACAGGGGGCAATGGGAGATACGCAGTATTTT; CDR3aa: CASSPGQGAMGDTQYF
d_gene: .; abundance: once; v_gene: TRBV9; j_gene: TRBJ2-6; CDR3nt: TGTGCCAGCAGCGTAGCCGGGACTGGGGCCAACGTCCTGACTTTC; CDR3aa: CASSVAGTGANVLTF
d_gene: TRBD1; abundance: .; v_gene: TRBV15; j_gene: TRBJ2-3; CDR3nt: TGTGCCACCAGCAGAGGGACAGGGAAAGCAGATACGCAGTATTTT; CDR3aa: CATSRGTGKADTQYF
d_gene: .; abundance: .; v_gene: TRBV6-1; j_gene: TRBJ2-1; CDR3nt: TGTGCCAGCCGGGACTGGGAGCAGTTCTTC; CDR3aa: CASRDWEQFF
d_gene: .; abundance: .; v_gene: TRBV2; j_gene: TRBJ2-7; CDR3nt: TGTGCCATCGGCCGGGACATCTCCTACGAGCAGTACTTC; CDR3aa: CAIGRDISYEQYF
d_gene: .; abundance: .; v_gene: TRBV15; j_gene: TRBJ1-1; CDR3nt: TGTGCCACCAGCTCTCAGACAGGCGAAGGAGCTTTCTTT; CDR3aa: CATSSQTGEGAFF
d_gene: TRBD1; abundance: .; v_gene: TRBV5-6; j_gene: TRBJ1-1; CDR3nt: TGTGCCAGCAGCTCCGGGACAGGGGTAAACACTGAAGCTTTCTTT; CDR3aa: CASSSGTGVNTEAFF
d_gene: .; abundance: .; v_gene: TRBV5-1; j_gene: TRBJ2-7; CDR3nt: TGCGCCAGCAGCTTTCTCAGGGGGGACGAGCAGTACTTC; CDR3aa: CASSFLRGDEQYF
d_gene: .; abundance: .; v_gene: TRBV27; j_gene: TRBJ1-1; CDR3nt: TGTGCCAGCAGTTTATCGAGTTGGTGGGGAGGAGACATGAACACTGAAGCTTTCTTT; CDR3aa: CASSLSSWWGGDMNTEAFF
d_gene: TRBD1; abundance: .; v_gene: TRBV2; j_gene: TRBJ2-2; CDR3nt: TGTGCCGGACAAAGACAGGGCCTCCACACCGGGGAGCTGTTTTTT; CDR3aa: CAGQRQGLHTGELFF
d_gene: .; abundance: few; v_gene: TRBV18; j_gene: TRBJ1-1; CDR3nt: TGTGCCAGCTCACCATCAGGAGGGAACACTGAAGCTTTCTTT; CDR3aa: CASSPSGGNTEAFF
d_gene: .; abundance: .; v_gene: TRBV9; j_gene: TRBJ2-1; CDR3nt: TGCTCAGGGGCCCTAGGGGTGGGGTCCTACAATGAGCAGTTCTTC; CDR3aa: CSGALGVGSYNEQFF
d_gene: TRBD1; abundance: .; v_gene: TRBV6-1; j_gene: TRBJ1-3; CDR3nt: TGTGCCAGCGGGACAGGGTACGGAAACACCATATATTTT; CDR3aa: CASGTGYGNTIYF
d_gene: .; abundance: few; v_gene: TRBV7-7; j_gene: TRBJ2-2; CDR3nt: TGTGCTAGCAGCCTGAGGGGGGGGCGCAGCACCGGGGAGCTGTTTTTT; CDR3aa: CASSLRGGRSTGELFF
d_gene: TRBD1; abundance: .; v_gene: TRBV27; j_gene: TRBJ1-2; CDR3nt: TGTGCCAGCAGTTCGGACAGGCGAAACTATGGCTACACCTTC; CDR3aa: CASSSDRRNYGYTF
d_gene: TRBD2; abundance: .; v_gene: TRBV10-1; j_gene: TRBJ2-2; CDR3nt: TGCGCCAGCAGTGAGACTAGCGGGAGGCCGAAGACGAACACCGGGGAGCTGTTTTTT; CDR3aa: CASSETSGRPKTNTGELFF
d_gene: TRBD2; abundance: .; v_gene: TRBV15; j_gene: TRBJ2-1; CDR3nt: TGTGCCACCAGCAGAGTCCCTAGCGGGGGGCAGTTCTTC; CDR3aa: CATSRVPSGGQFF
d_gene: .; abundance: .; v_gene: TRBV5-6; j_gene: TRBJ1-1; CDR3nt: TGTGCCAGCAGGAGGAGGGGGGGGACCACTGAAGCTTTCTTT; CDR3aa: CASRRRGGTTEAFF
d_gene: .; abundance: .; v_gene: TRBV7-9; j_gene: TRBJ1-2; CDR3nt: TGTGCCAGCAGCTCAGCACCCGGACAGACTTCTAACTATGGCTACACCTTC; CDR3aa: CASSSAPGQTSNYGYTF
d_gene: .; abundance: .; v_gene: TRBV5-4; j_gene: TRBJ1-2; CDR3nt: TGTGCCAGCAGCTTGGCAGACAGACCTAACTATGGCTACACCTTC; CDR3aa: CASSLADRPNYGYTF
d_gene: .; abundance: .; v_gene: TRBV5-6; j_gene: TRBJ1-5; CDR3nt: TGTGCCAGCAGCTTTGCCGGCGGGATGGTTCAGCCCCAGCATTTT; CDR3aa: CASSFAGGMVQPQHF
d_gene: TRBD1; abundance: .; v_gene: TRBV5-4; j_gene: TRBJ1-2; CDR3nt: TGTGCCAGCAGCTTGGCCCAGGGGACAGGGAAAGGTGGCTACACCTTC; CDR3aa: CASSLAQGTGKGGYTF
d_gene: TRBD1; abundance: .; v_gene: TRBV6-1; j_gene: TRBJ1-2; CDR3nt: TGTGCCACCTCGGACAGGGGAGACTATGGCTACACCTTC; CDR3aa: CATSDRGDYGYTF
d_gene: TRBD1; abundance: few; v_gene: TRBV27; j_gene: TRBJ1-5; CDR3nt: TGTGCCAGCAGTTTCGGGACAGACAATCAGCCCCAGCATTTT; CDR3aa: CASSFGTDNQPQHF
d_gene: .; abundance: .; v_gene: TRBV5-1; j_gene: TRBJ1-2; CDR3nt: TGCGCCAGCAGCCCACAGGGTACCCTCTATGGCTACACCTTC; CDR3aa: CASSPQGTLYGYTF
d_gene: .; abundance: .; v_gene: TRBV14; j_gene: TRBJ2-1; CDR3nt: TGTGCCAGCAGTAACTTCCCTCTGATGGACAATGAGCAGTTCTTC; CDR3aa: CASSNFPLMDNEQFF
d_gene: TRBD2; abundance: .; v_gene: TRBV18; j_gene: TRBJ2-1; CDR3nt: TGTGCCAGCTCACCACCGGAGCGGGAGAAGCAGTTCTTC; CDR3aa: CASSPPEREKQFF
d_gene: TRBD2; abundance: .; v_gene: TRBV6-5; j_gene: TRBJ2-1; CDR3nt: TGTGCCAGCAGTTACACCGGGACTAGCGGGAGTAATGAGCAGTTCTTC; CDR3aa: CASSYTGTSGSNEQFF
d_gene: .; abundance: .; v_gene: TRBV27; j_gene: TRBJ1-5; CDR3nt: TGTGCCAGCAGCCCAGGGTATAGCAATCAGCCCCAGCATTTT; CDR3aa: CASSPGYSNQPQHF
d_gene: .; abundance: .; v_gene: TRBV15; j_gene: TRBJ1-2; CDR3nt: TGTGCCACCAGCAGAGGGGGGACTTATGGGGGCTACACCTTC; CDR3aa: CATSRGGTYGGYTF
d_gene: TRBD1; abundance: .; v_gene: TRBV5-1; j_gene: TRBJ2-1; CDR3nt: TGCGCCAGCAGCTCCCTTCGGGGACAGGGGGCGCGGGAGCAGTTCTTC; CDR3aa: CASSSLRGQGAREQFF
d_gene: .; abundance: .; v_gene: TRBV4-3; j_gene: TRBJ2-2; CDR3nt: TGCGCCAGCAGCCAAGATGGGCCAGCCAGCACCGGGGAGCTGTTTTTT; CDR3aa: CASSQDGPASTGELFF
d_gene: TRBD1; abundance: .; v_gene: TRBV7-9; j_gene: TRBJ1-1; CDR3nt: TGTGCCAGCAGTGATTGGGGACAGGGGGCCGTTGAAGCTTTCTTT; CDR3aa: CASSDWGQGAVEAFF
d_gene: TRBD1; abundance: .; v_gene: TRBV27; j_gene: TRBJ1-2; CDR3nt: TGTGCCAGCAGTTTAATTCAGGGGGCGCAGGGCTACACCTTC; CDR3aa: CASSLIQGAQGYTF
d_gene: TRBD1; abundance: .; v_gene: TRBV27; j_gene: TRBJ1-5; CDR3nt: TGTGCCAGCAGTTCCTTGAGACAGGGAGGTGGTCAGCCCCAGCATTTT; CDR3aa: CASSSLRQGGGQPQHF
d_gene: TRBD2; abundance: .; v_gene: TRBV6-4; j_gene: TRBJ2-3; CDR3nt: TGTGCCAGCAGTGGAATAGCGGGGGCGGATACGCAGTATTTT; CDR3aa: CASSGIAGADTQYF
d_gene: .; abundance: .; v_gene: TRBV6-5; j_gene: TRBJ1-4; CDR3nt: TGTGCCAGCAGTTTCGGGCAGGGAGGTGAAAAACTGTTTTTT; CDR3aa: CASSFGQGGEKLFF
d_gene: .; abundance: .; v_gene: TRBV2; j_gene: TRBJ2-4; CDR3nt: TGTGCCAGCCCGGACTATCTCGGAAACATTCAGTACTTC; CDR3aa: CASPDYLGNIQYF
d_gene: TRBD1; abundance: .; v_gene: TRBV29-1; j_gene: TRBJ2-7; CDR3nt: TGCAGCGTTGCCGGGACAGGGGGTATGGCGTTCGAGCAGTACTTC; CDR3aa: CSVAGTGGMAFEQYF
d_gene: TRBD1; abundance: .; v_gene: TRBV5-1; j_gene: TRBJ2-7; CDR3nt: TGCGCCAGCAGCTTGAACAGGGGGTCGGGGCACGAGCAGTACTTC; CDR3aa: CASSLNRGSGHEQYF
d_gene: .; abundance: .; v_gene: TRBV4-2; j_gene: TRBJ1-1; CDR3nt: TGTGCCAGCAGCCAAATGCGGAGGTTCACTGAAGCTTTCTTT; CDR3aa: CASSQMRRFTEAFF
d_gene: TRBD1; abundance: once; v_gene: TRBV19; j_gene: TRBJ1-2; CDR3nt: TGTGCCAGTAGTCCCCGGGACAGGGGCTATGGCTACACCTTC; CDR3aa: CASSPRDRGYGYTF
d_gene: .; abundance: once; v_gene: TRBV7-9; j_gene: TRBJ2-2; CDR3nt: TGTGCCAGCAGCTCGTCAGGGATTCCCGGGGAGCTGTTTTTT; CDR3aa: CASSSSGIPGELFF
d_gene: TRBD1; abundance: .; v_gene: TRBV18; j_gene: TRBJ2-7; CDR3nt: TGTGCCAGCTCACCATGGGACAGGACCTCCTACGAGCAGTACTTC; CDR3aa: CASSPWDRTSYEQYF
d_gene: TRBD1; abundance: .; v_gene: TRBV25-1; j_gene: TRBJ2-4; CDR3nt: TGTGCCAGCAGCTCCGGGACAGGGGCCAAAAACATTCAGTACTTC; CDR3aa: CASSSGTGAKNIQYF
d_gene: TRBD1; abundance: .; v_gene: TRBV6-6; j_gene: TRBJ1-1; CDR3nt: TGTGCCAGCAGTTACCCCGAGGGGGCAAGGGCAACTGAAGCTTTCTTT; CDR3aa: CASSYPEGARATEAFF